Below are 13 T cell receptor beta chains sequenced from a single sample in a study of CD4 T cell repertoires in COVID-19. The data were produced by immunoSEQ multiplex PCR, yet TCRdb's version contains in-frame clones alone and is incomplete. The table records over 75,000 clones, roughly 80% of them present only once. Source: CD4+ T cells from peripheral blood, taken after recovery from COVID-19. The source is a human donor who had COVID-19.

The CDR3 sequence is CASSLSAGTQYF. The CDR3 nucleotides are TGTGCCAGCAGTTTAAGCGCCGGCACGCAGTATTTT. The chain couples TRBV12-3 or TRBV12-4 to TRBJ2-3; no firm D call. Trimming pared 2 bases from V and 9 bases from J, leaving 9 bases between. The CDR3 sequence is 12 residues long.

This chain connects TRBV11-2 to TRBJ2-2; TRBD1 matches at 9 bases. This CDR3 region has 15 residues. In germline, CDR1 is SGHAT, CDR2 FQNNGV. The V segment lost 5 bases and the J segment 9 bases; nucleotides outside the gene matches: 10. In DNA form, the CDR3 reads TGTGCCAGCAGCCTAGGACAGGGGAGAATCCGGGAGCTGTTTTTT. Its translation: CASSLGQGRIRELFF.

J is TRBJ2-7 and V is TRBV19; TRBD2 agrees at 13 bases. The CDR3 loop spans 15 amino acids. Germline V CDR1 and CDR2: LNHDA, SQIVND (reference sequence). The J segment lost 5 bases and the V segment lost 8 bases, leaving 9 bases of the junction unmatched. The CDR3 region is CASRALAGGRDEQYF. CDR3 nucleotide sequence: TGTGCCAGTCGTGCACTAGCGGGAGGGCGGGACGAGCAGTACTTC.

The chain employs TRBV21-1 and TRBJ2-1; the DNA was not used to check the table's D call, TRBD1. TRBV21-1 is a pseudogene segment. CDR3 length equals 16 residues. This CDR3 reads CARMAYTGSSYNEQFF. The DNA of the CDR3 is TGTGCCAGAATGGCCTACACAGGGAGCTCCTACAATGAGCAGTTCTTC.

The V gene is TRBV5-1, the J gene TRBJ1-6, with D uncertain. This CDR3 is 15 amino acids long. The V end was cut by 4 bases, the J end by 8 bases, with 16 bases between. Germline CDR1 reads SGHRS; CDR2 reads YFSETQ. The DNA of the CDR3 is TGCGCCAGCAGCCGGACCCTCATCCGGGATTCACCCCTCCACTTT. Protein: CASSRTLIRDSPLHF.

The V and J genes are TRBV6-5 and TRBJ2-5; TRBD2 aligns across 8 bases. Losses at the gene ends were 0 bases for V and 4 bases for J; bases not matched to a gene: 4. CDR3 size: 15 residues. Germline loops: CDR1 MNHEY, CDR2 SVGAGI. The DNA of the CDR3 is TGTGCCAGCAGTTACTCACTAGCGGTCCGAGAGACCCAGTACTTC. It yields the protein CASSYSLAVRETQYF.

The chain has TRBV7-3 and TRBJ2-1, with 11 positions matching TRBD2. Germline-derived CDR1 and CDR2 are SGHTA and FQGTGA. V shed 4 bases, J shed 3 bases, and the junction held 2 bases outside the gene matches. The CDR3 spans 15 residues. CDR3 region: CASSSSGGSYNEQFF. The CDR3 DNA sequence: TGTGCCAGCAGCTCTAGCGGGGGGAGCTACAATGAGCAGTTCTTC.

The chain has TRBV16 and TRBJ2-3; no firm D call. The V end lost 0 bases, the J end lost 5 bases, and 12 bases lay between the germline ends. The CDR3 runs 15 residues. Germline values: CDR1 KGHSY, CDR2 FQNENV. The DNA of the CDR3 is TGTGCCAGCAGCCAATCTCCGGTGAAGGGAGATACGCAGTATTTT. The encoded protein is CASSQSPVKGDTQYF.

The V call is TRBV6-1, the J call TRBJ1-1, with D hard to call. Trimming shortened V by 3 bases and J by 1 base, and 6 bases separated the two germline ends. This CDR3 comprises 13 residues. The germline gives CDR1 MNHNS, CDR2 SASEGT. The CDR3 nucleotides are TGTGCCAGCAGTGAGACGCGGAACACTGAAGCTTTCTTT. Its translation is CASSETRNTEAFF.

The chain combines TRBV7-4 with TRBJ1-2; D remains unclear. CDR1 and CDR2 from the germline V gene are SGHVT and SQSDAQ. This CDR3 region has 12 residues. V was pared by 1 base and J by 12 bases, with 12 bases between. CDR3 amino acids: CASSLGTRKNTF. CDR3 DNA: TGTGCCAGCAGCTTAGGGACGAGGAAGAACACCTTC.

The rearrangement joins TRBV6-5 to TRBJ1-2, with D possibly TRBD1 on 6 matching bases. Trimming stripped 6 bases from V and 7 bases from J, with 18 bases between. This CDR3 is built from 14 residues. The germline gives CDR1 MNHEY, CDR2 SVGAGI. CDR3 loop: CASSLDRGEGGYTF. The CDR3 nucleotides read TGTGCCAGCAGCCTGGACAGAGGAGAAGGTGGCTACACCTTC.

This clone has just a few counts. V usage is TRBV3-1 (or the pseudogene TRBV3-2) and J usage is TRBJ2-1; weak D call: TRBD2 (6 bases). Germline V gives CDR1 LGHDT, CDR2 YNNKEL (reference sequence). The V gene lost 1 base and the J gene lost 8 bases, with 15 bases spanning the gap. The CDR3 is 15 residues long. CDR3 in amino acids: CASSQGLASRDEQFF. Written as DNA, the CDR3 is TGTGCCAGCAGCCAAGGGCTAGCGTCACGGGATGAGCAGTTCTTC.

CDR3 sequence reads: CASTQAGNYGYTF. In DNA form, the CDR3 reads TGTGCCAGCACCCAAGCCGGAAACTATGGCTACACCTTC. The chain has TRBV2 and TRBJ1-2; D remains unclear. Between the trimmed V and J ends, which lost 7 bases and 2 bases, there was a span of 11 bases. Germline CDR1 SNHLY, CDR2 FYNNEI. There are 13 residues in the CDR3.